The entry that follows covers one T cell receptor (beta chain) sequence. PCR involved 60 Vbeta and 13 Jbeta primers. The protocol was immunoSEQ multiplex PCR, while the TCRdb copy is restricted to in-frame clones and leaves out a portion. The sample lists some 90,000 clones, nearly 80% occurring once. The record originates from a study of cytomegalovirus exposure and HLA in healthy donors. The receptor comes from a woman aged 50 to 60 in good health and CMV-seropositive. The sample taken for sequencing was PBMCs.

CDR3 amino acids: CASSVEGRATEAFF. CDR3 nucleotide sequence: TGTGCCAGCAGCGTAGAAGGGCGGGCCACTGAAGCTTTCTTT. The V gene is TRBV9, the J gene TRBJ1-1, with D unresolved. The CDR3 is 14 residues long. V gave up 0 bases and J gave up 4 bases, with 10 bases separating them. The germline gives CDR1 SGDLS, CDR2 YYNGEE.